This T cell receptor beta chain originates from a study of blood T cell repertoires in COVID-19. Study summary: There were acute and convalescent COVID-19 samples, and they came from the United States, Italy and Spain. Sample material is recorded as cDNA or gDNA derived from T cells, B-cell-depleted T cells, or PBMCs.

Under the authors' procedure: Counts of nucleated cells, estimated from reference gene primer amplification, were obtained. TCRdb's copy holds only in-frame clones and misses some; the assay was immunoSEQ multiplex PCR. V and J calls and clone size are as listed in that table; D and trimming were resolved from the DNA. Of 55,000 to 70,000 clones listed, roughly 80% are singletons. The V and J ends lost 6 bases and 4 bases, in that order; junction bases with no gene match: 18. Germline V gene sequence: CDR1 SGHRS, CDR2 YFSETQ. The CDR3 is 17 amino acids. This sequence joins TRBV5-1 and TRBJ1-1; 7 nucleotides agree with TRBD1. Material for sequencing was peripheral blood. This TCR came from a woman aged 80 or older with acute or convalescent COVID-19. In DNA form, the CDR3 reads TGCGCCAGCACCGACCCCAAGAGGACAGGTAAGGGCACTGAAGCTTTCTTT. Translated: CASTDPKRTGKGTEAFF.